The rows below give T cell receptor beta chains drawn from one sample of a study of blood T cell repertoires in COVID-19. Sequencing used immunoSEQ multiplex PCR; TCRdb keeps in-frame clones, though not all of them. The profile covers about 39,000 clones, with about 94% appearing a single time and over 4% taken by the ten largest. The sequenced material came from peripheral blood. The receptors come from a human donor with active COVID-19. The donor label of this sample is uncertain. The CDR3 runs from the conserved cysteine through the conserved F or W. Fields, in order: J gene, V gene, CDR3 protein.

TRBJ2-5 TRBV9 CASTQREGEETQYF
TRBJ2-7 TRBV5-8 CASSRGSSRSYEQYF
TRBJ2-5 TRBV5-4 CASSLRGVETQYF
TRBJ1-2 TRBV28 CASSPYRGGRENYGYTF
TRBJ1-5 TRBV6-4 CASSADRGAPQHF
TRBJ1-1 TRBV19 CASSIDHRGTEAFF
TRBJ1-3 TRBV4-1 CASSQDRRSSGNTIYF
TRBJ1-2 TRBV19 CASSIPGWIYGYTF
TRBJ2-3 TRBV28 CASSLFLAGGQPLADTQYF
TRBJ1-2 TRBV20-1 CSARVNGYTF
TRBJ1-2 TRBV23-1 CASWWRLADYGYTF
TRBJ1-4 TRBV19 CASSRQGPREKLFF
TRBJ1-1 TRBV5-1 CASNAGFLEAFF
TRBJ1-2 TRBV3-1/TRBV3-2 CASSRKTGGVEYYGYTF
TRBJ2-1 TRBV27 CASSFRGLADPNEQFF
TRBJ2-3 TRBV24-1 CATSVGTGGNTDTQYF
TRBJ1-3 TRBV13 CASSLGQGAGNTIYF
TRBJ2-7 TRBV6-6 CASSNRPGTGGNEQYF
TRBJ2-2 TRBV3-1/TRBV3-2 CASSQVHGELFF
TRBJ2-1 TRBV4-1 CASSLAKGDNEQFF
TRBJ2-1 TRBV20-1 CSASFPGGGEQFF
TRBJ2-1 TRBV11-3 CASSLVGSPYEQFF
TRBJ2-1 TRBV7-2 CASSSSGSRSNEQFF
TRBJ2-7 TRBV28 CASSPPKPYEQYF
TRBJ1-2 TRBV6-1 CASSEVVASGYTF
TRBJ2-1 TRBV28 CASSLSDRRLVNEQFF
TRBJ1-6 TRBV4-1 CASSQETGVYSPLHF
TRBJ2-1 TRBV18 CASRTSGVYNEQFF
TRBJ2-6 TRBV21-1 CASSKGRLAGVSGANVLTF
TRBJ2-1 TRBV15 CATSEDMTGNEQFF
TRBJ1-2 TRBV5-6 CASSLGGQGTRNYGYTF
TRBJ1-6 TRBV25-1 CASSQGTGNSPLHF
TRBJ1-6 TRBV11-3 CASSLWGEDSPLHF
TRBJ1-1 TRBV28 CASSLPTGRFMRAFF
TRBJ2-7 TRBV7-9 CASSGAGRSAYEQYF
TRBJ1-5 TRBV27 CASSFGWGHQPQHF
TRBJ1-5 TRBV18 CASSPAKSDQPQHF
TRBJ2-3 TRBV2 CASSVSMDNRASDTQYF
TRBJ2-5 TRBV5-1 CASSALTGGQETQYF
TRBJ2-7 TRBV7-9 CASSLPTGTGGYEQYF
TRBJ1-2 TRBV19 CASTAANYGYTF
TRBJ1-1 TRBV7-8 CASSSSHLAGGFLPVGAFF
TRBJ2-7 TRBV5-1 CASSLDGQGRYEQYF
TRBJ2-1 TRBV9 CASSPGGYSYNEQFF
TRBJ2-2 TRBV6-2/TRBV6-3 CASSYSSGGATGELFF
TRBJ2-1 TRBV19 CASRIGTSAFNEQFF
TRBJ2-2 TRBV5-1 CASSGTSGKSGELFF
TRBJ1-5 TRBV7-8 CASSTDRNQPQHF
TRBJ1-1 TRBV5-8 CASSFSGGTEAFF
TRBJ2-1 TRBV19 CASSMGFSSGRSYNEQFF
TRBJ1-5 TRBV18 CASSLYSNQPQHF
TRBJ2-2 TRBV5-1 CASSIRDSNTGELFF
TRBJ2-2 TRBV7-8 CASSKREGTGELFF
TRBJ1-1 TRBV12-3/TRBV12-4 CASSLGAGTEAFF
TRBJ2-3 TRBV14 CASSPRQGVQYF
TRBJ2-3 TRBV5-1 CASSLAGLASADTQYF
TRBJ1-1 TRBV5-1 CASSLSQGRSNTEAFF
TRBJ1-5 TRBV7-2 CASSPDTGGPGQPQHF